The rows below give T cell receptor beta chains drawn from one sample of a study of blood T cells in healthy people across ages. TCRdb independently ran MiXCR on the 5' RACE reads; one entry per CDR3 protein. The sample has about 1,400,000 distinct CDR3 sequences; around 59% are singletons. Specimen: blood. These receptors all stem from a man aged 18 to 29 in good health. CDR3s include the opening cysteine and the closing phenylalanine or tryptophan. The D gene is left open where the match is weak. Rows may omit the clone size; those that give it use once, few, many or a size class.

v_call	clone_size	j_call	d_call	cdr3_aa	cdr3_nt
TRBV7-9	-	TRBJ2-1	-	CASRQPGPPVDDEQFF	TGTGCCAGCAGGCAACCGGGACCCCCCGTTGACGATGAGCAGTTCTTC
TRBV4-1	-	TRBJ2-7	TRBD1	CASSQGDRVRSYEQYF	TGCGCCAGCAGCCAAGGGGACAGGGTTAGGTCCTACGAGCAGTACTTC
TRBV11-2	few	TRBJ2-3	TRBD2	CASSPQVAGEDTQYF	TGTGCCAGCAGCCCCCAGGTTGCGGGAGAAGATACGCAGTATTTT
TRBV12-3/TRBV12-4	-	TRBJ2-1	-	CASKDSYNYNEQFF	TGTGCCAGCAAAGACAGTTATAATTACAATGAGCAGTTCTTC
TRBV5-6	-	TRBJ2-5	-	CASSLGNILETQYF	TGTGCCAGCAGCTTGGGGAACATCTTGGAGACCCAGTACTTC
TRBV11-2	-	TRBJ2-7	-	CASSSLEAIYEQYF	TGTGCCAGCAGCTCTCTGGAAGCCATCTACGAGCAGTACTTC
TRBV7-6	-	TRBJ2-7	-	CASSVKQDHEQYF	TGTGCCAGCAGCGTAAAGCAGGACCACGAGCAGTACTTC
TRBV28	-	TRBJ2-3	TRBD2	CASSLTPGGYTDTQYF	TGTGCCAGCAGTTTAACTCCGGGGGGGTACACAGATACGCAGTATTTT
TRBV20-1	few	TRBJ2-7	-	CSARDPRRSYEQYF	TGCAGTGCTAGAGATCCACGGAGGTCCTACGAGCAGTACTTC
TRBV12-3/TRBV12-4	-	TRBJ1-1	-	CATSGPSAEAFF	TGTGCCACCTCCGGACCGAGCGCTGAAGCTTTCTTT
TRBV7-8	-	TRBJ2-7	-	CASSLVGPGSYEQYF	TGTGCCAGCAGCTTAGTTGGGCCGGGGTCCTACGAGCAGTACTTC
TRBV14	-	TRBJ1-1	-	CASSQDSAGLYTEAFF	TGTGCCAGCAGCCAAGATTCGGCAGGGCTGTACACTGAAGCTTTCTTT
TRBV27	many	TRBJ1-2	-	CASSLERNYGYTF	TGTGCCAGCAGTCTGGAGAGGAACTATGGCTACACCTTC
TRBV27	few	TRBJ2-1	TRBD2	CASSPSGNAYNEQFF	TGTGCCAGCAGTCCCAGCGGGAACGCCTACAATGAGCAGTTCTTC
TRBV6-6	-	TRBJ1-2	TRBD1	CASSYGTDNYGYTF	TGTGCCAGCAGTTACGGGACAGATAACTATGGCTACACCTTC
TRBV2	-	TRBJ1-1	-	CASISENTEAFF	TGTGCCAGCATATCGGAGAACACTGAAGCTTTCTTT
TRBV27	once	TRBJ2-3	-	CASSLLRMTGGVTDTQYF	TGTGCCAGCAGTTTATTGCGGATGACAGGAGGAGTTACAGATACGCAGTATTTT
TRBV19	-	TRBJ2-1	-	CASSIGRGSYNEQFF	TGTGCCAGTAGTATTGGCAGGGGCTCCTACAATGAGCAGTTCTTC
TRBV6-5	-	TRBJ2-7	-	CASKAGPGSEQYF	TGTGCCAGCAAGGCAGGGCCAGGGTCCGAGCAGTACTTC
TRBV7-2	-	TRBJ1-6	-	CASSLEAANNSPLHF	TGTGCCAGCAGCTTAGAGGCGGCCAATAATTCACCCCTCCACTTT
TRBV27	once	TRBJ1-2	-	CASSLYVGGNGYTF	TGTGCCAGCAGTTTATACGTCGGCGGTAATGGCTACACCTTC
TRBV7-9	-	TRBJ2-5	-	CASSQIGGRGRETQYF	TGTGCCAGCAGCCAAATCGGCGGGCGGGGTAGGGAGACCCAGTACTTC